This T cell receptor beta chain was captured by sequencing in a study of regulatory T cells in long-lasting Graves disease. Study-wide context: Patients with new Graves' disease had used antithyroid drugs below 3 months.

Study findings and constraints: The number of shared public clonotypes was higher in persistent patients (about 3,000) than new patients (966).

This CDR3 comprises 14 residues. V lost 6 bases and J lost 0, with 11 bases in between. Germline CDR1 reads GTSNPN; CDR2 reads SVGIG (reference sequence). This clonotype was seen ten or more times. Its cognate antigen is unknown. Construction of the TCR beta libraries employed iRepertoire HTBI primers in conjunction with Arm-PCR of CDR3 regions. TCRdb processed the multiplex PCR reads anew with MiXCR; each CDR3 protein has one entry. There are 360,000 or so distinct CDR3 sequences in the sample; about 16% occur only once, and 20% lies in the top ten. The time point denotes: newly diagnosed GD, antithyroid drugs for less than 3 months. The TCR library used RNA extracted from PBMCs. The data were also submitted as part of a second study, on T cells in Graves' hyperthyroidism and ophthalmopathy. From that report: In the blood, most expanded thyroid clonotypes above 0.001 appeared as well.

V gene TRBV30 combines with J gene TRBJ2-2, with a tentative D call TRBD1 (5 bases). The material was peripheral blood mononuclear cells (PBMCs), obtained at new diagnosis, from a patient treated with antithyroid drugs. The TCR was taken from a young woman with Graves disease. The CDR3, as DNA: TGTGCCTGTATTCCAGGGTCGAACACCGGGGAGCTGTTTTTT. It yields the protein CACIPGSNTGELFF.